The 19 T cell receptor beta chains in this list originate from one sample, sequenced in a study of blood T cell repertoires in COVID-19. Assay: immunoSEQ multiplex PCR; the TCRdb copy retains only in-frame clones and omits some. Seen here are roughly 290,000 clones, just under 85% observed once, and the top ten hold around 4.1%. The sample comprised peripheral blood. The receptors here all came from a woman aged 50 to 65 with active or convalescent COVID-19.

This clone was seen many times. The chain carries TRBV7-9 and TRBJ1-4; 8 positions match TRBD1. The trim removed 5 bases at V and 2 bases at J, leaving 7 bases unmatched. The CDR3 extends over 16 amino acids. The germline CDR1 and CDR2 sequences are SEHNR and FQNEAQ (reference sequence). CDR3 nucleotide sequence: TGTGCCAGCAGCATCGGACAGGGACGCACTAATGAAAAACTGTTTTTT. This sequence encodes CASSIGQGRTNEKLFF.

This rearrangement joins TRBV6-5 to TRBJ1-2; TRBD1 might be the D (5 bases). Trimming cost V 7 bases and J 8 bases, with 14 bases left between them. Germline values: CDR1 MNHEY, CDR2 SVGAGI. The CDR3 covers 12 residues. Here the CDR3 DNA reads TGTGCCAGCAATGGCAGGGCGGGAGGCTACACCTTC. It translates to CASNGRAGGYTF.

This chain connects TRBV11-2 to TRBJ1-2; 9 nucleotides match TRBD1. CDR3 length equals 16 residues. The germline V gene encodes CDR1 SGHAT and CDR2 FQNNGV. V lost 0 bases to trimming and J lost 5 bases; unmatched junction nucleotides: 7. The CDR3 loop is CASSLDGGTGIYGYTF. CDR3 nucleotides: TGTGCCAGCAGCTTAGATGGGGGGACAGGGATTTATGGCTACACCTTC.

This chain links TRBV10-3 with TRBJ2-7, with TRBD2 matching over 7 bases. CDR1 is ENHRY, CDR2 SYGVKD, per germline. Germline trimming cut 6 bases from V and 0 bases from J; bases unmatched to any gene: 2. The CDR3 contains 13 residues. CDR3 amino acids: CAISGGSSYEQYF. The CDR3 nucleotides are TGTGCCATCAGCGGGGGGTCCTCCTACGAGCAGTACTTC.

This clone has more than one count but fewer than ten. The V gene is TRBV24-1, the J gene TRBJ1-1; weak D call: TRBD1 (6 bases). V gave up 5 bases and J gave up 1 base, with 13 bases separating them. The CDR3 extends over 15 amino acids. CDR1 and CDR2 from the germline V gene are KGHDR and SFDVKD. CDR3 sequence (DNA): TGTGCCACCAGTGTCGACAGGTGCCCGAACACTGAAGCTTTCTTT. It is translated as CATSVDRCPNTEAFF.

J is TRBJ2-7 and V is TRBV28; 7 nucleotides align to TRBD1. The junction had 7 bases not matched to a gene; V was cut back by 6 bases and J by 2 bases. Germline V gene data show CDR1 as MDHEN and CDR2 as SYDVKM. The CDR3 has 14 amino acids. The CDR3, as DNA: TGTGCCAGCAGGTCGGGACAGTCGCCCTACGAGCAGTACTTC. This sequence encodes CASRSGQSPYEQYF.

The chain is built from TRBV13 and TRBJ2-1; 8 nucleotides line up with TRBD2. Germline assignment: CDR1 PRHDT and CDR2 FYEKMQ (reference sequence). The junction had 11 bases not matched to a gene; V was cut back by 4 bases and J by 6 bases. The CDR3 spans 16 residues. The CDR3 DNA reads TGTGCCAGCAGCTGGGCCACCGGGACTAGAGGCAATGAGCAGTTCTTC. Translated: CASSWATGTRGNEQFF.

There are many counts of this clone. This chain uses TRBV19 with TRBJ2-1, with TRBD2 identical over 7 bases. The germline CDR1 and CDR2 sequences are LNHDA and SQIVND (reference sequence). This CDR3 is built from 16 residues. V was pared by 3 bases and J by 0 bases, with 5 bases of the junction left unmatched. Here the CDR3 reads CASSILPGGSYNEQFF. The CDR3 nucleotides read TGTGCCAGTAGTATTCTTCCGGGAGGCTCCTACAATGAGCAGTTCTTC. The full variable domain, rest sourced from reference TRBV19 and TRBJ2-1, is DGGITQSPKYLFRKEGQNVTLSCEQNLNHDAMYWYRQDPGQGLRLIYYSQIVNDFQKGDIAEGYSVSREKKESFPLTVTSAQKNPTAFYLCASSILPGGSYNEQFFGPGTRLTVL.

This chain links TRBV3-1 (or the pseudogene TRBV3-2) with TRBJ2-3, with 7 bases that match TRBD1. The CDR3 contains 15 residues. Looked up from germline, CDR1 is LGHDT and CDR2 is YNNKEL (reference sequence). V trimming: 3 bases; J trimming: 3 bases; junction bases outside the gene matches: 6. The CDR3 here is CASSHTGEQTDTQYF. Here the CDR3 DNA reads TGTGCCAGCAGCCATACAGGGGAACAGACAGATACGCAGTATTTT.

V is TRBV3-1 (or the pseudogene TRBV3-2) and J is TRBJ1-2, with 10 bases that match TRBD1. The length of the CDR3 is 16 residues. The germline V gene has CDR1 LGHDT and CDR2 YNNKEL (reference sequence). Losses at the gene ends were 0 bases for V and 6 bases for J; bases not matched to a gene: 7. The CDR3, as DNA: TGTGCCAGCAGCCAAGATCTAGTGACAGGGGGCAATGGCTACACCTTC. Its translation is CASSQDLVTGGNGYTF.

The rearrangement links TRBV11-2 to TRBJ2-1, with D possibly TRBD2 on 6 matching bases. Germline V gives CDR1 SGHAT, CDR2 FQNNGV. V dropped 1 base and J dropped 12 bases, with 19 bases sitting between them. The CDR3 has 15 amino acids. The CDR3 DNA is TGTGCCAGCAGCTTAGCCGGGACTCTTGGTGTGTCGCAGTTCTTC. Residues: CASSLAGTLGVSQFF.

The genes are TRBV9 and TRBJ2-1; 12 bases are a match to TRBD2. CDR1 SGDLS and CDR2 YYNGEE come from the germline V gene. The V gene end was trimmed by 0 bases and the J gene end by 4 bases; junction bases not matched to a gene: 8. The CDR3 totals 18 residues. The CDR3 reads CASSVVGLAGKLYNEQFF. The CDR3 coding sequence is TGTGCCAGCAGCGTAGTAGGACTAGCGGGAAAACTATACAATGAGCAGTTCTTC. The entire variable domain, with the rest obtained from reference TRBV9 and TRBJ2-1, is as follows: DSGVTQTPKHLITATGQRVTLRCSPRSGDLSVYWYQQSLDQGLQFLIQYYNGEERAKGNILERFSAQQFPDLHSELNLSSLELGDSALYFCASSVVGLAGKLYNEQFFGPGTRLTVL.

The V and J genes are TRBV5-5 and TRBJ1-4, with D maybe TRBD1 (5 bases). There are 14 residues in the CDR3. Trimming pared 6 bases from V and 7 bases from J, leaving 16 bases between. CDR1 and CDR2 (germline): SGHKS, YYEKEE (reference sequence). The CDR3 DNA reads TGTGCCAGCAAGTCTGGCGGGGCCAGTGAAAAACTGTTTTTT. This gives the protein CASKSGGASEKLFF.

CDR3 residues: CASSQVNWRTGPTDTQYF. CDR3 sequence (DNA): TGCGCCAGCAGCCAAGTGAATTGGCGTACAGGGCCCACAGATACGCAGTATTTT. V and J are TRBV4-1 and TRBJ2-3; possible D gene TRBD1, 6 bases. CDR1 is MGHRA and CDR2 is YSYEKL in the germline V gene. The CDR3 covers 18 residues. V shed 1 base and J shed 2 bases, with 19 bases lying between them.

V is TRBV2 and J is TRBJ1-1, with D perhaps TRBD1 (6 bases). Germline V CDR1 and CDR2: SNHLY, FYNNEI. Deletions cut 8 bases from V and 5 bases from J, with 21 bases between. The length of the CDR3 is 15 residues. CDR3 amino acids: CASPEIGQGWTEAFF. CDR3 coding DNA: TGTGCCAGCCCTGAAATAGGGCAGGGGTGGACTGAAGCTTTCTTT.

The J gene is TRBJ1-2, the V gene TRBV7-9; 8 positions agree with TRBD1. Germline CDR1 is SEHNR and CDR2 is FQNEAQ (reference sequence). With 3 bases clipped from V and 6 bases from J, the junction kept 3 bases outside the gene matches. This CDR3 is built from 13 residues. CDR3 residues: CASSLQGADGYTF. In DNA form, the CDR3 reads TGTGCCAGCAGCTTGCAGGGGGCGGATGGCTACACCTTC.

The sample holds one count of this clone. The rearrangement links TRBV6-5 to TRBJ1-5; no clear D gene. Germline V gives CDR1 MNHEY, CDR2 SVGAGI. V dropped 4 bases and J dropped 5 bases, with 3 bases sitting between them. The CDR3 covers 11 residues. CDR3 nucleotides: TGTGCCAGCAGTTCCGATCAGCCCCAGCATTTT. Translation gives CASSSDQPQHF.

J is TRBJ1-1 and V is TRBV6-1, with D maybe TRBD1 (5 bases). CDR1 is MNHNS and CDR2 is SASEGT in the germline V gene. CDR3 length: 11 residues. V was clipped by 3 bases and J by 8 bases, with 7 bases between them. CDR3 DNA: TGTGCCAGCAGTGAGGGGGGGGAAGCTTTCTTT. This codes for CASSEGGEAFF.

The chain uses TRBV6-4 and TRBJ1-1, with D perhaps TRBD1 (6 bases). This CDR3 comprises 13 residues. From germline, CDR1 is MRHNA and CDR2 SNTAGT. Between the trimmed V and J ends, which lost 6 bases and 1 base, there was a span of 9 bases. CDR3 sequence reads: CASSAGANTEAFF. CDR3 in DNA: TGTGCCAGCAGCGCGGGGGCGAACACTGAAGCTTTCTTT.